The 31 T cell receptor beta chains below were found in one sample sequenced in a study of response to subunit inactivated influenza vaccine. TCRdb called the RT-PCR reads again in MiXCR, with one record for every CDR3 protein. The sample yields roughly 540,000 distinct CDR3 sequences, around 21% seen once. The data were also submitted as part of a second study, on T cells expressing NK-cell markers. That work adds: The TCR beta cDNA came from 5'RACE template switching with UMIs.

This specimen consisted of CD4+ T cells sorted from PBMCs, obtained 11 to 12 days after vaccination. These receptors all come from a man aged 50 or older who received an inactivated influenza vaccine.

The gene calls are TRBV20-1 and TRBJ2-7; D is perhaps TRBD1 or TRBD2 (5 bases each). The CDR3 loop spans 16 amino acids. In germline, CDR1 is DFQATT, CDR2 SNEGSKA (reference sequence). The ends were cut back, 0 bases at V and 7 bases at J, with 22 bases in the middle. The CDR3, as DNA: TGCAGTGCTAGAGATGCGGTTGGGGGAGTGGGGCGGGAGCAGTACTTC. This codes for CSARDAVGGVGREQYF.

This rearrangement joins TRBV27 to TRBJ1-4; 8 bases align to TRBD1. CDR3 length: 15 amino acids. Germline V gene lookup returns CDR1 MNHEY and CDR2 SMNVEV (reference sequence). Trimming cost V 5 bases and J 4 bases; bases outside gene matches: 6. This CDR3 is CASSKRQGYNEKLFF. DNA for the CDR3: TGTGCCAGCAGTAAACGACAGGGGTATAATGAAAAACTGTTTTTT.

The chain links TRBV24-1 to TRBJ2-3; 7 nucleotides match TRBD1. The length of the CDR3 is 14 residues. Germline V CDR1 and CDR2: KGHDR, SFDVKD. J lost 2 bases, V lost 9 bases, and 7 bases had no gene match. This CDR3 reads CATQRQGNTDTQYF. CDR3 DNA: TGTGCCACCCAGCGACAGGGTAACACAGATACGCAGTATTTT.

The genes are TRBV3-1 and TRBJ1-1; D is unresolved. CDR1 and CDR2 from the germline V gene are LGHDT and YNNKEL (reference sequence). CDR3 length: 14 residues. The V gene lost 5 bases and the J gene lost 4 bases, with 14 bases spanning the gap. The DNA of the CDR3 is TGTGCCAGCAGCGCGTCTGGGGAGGGCACTGAAGCTTTCTTT. Residues: CASSASGEGTEAFF.

This clonotype appeared once. The rearrangement links TRBV2 to TRBJ1-1, with D unresolved. Germline loops: CDR1 SNHLY, CDR2 FYNNEI. The length of the CDR3 is 14 residues. With 2 bases removed from V and 1 base from J, the gap between germline ends came to 8 bases. The CDR3 here is CASSEPLRNTEAFF. The DNA for the CDR3 is TGTGCCAGCAGTGAACCTTTGAGGAACACTGAAGCTTTCTTT. Combining the CDR3 with reference TRBV2 and TRBJ1-1 gives the whole variable domain EPEVTQTPSHQVTQMGQEVILRCVPISNHLYFYWYRQILGQKVEFLVSFYNNEISEKSEIFDDQFSVERPDGSNFTLKIRSTKLEDSAMYFCASSEPLRNTEAFFGQGTRLTVV.

In this sample, this clonotype turned up a few times. The chain has TRBV28 and TRBJ2-2; 9 bases are shared with TRBD2. Germline assignment: CDR1 MDHEN and CDR2 SYDVKM. CDR3 size: 16 residues. J was trimmed by 4 bases and V by 5 bases; bases with no gene match: 8. The CDR3 spells CASSNSGRGGTGELFF. CDR3 nucleotide sequence: TGTGCCAGCAGTAATAGCGGGAGAGGCGGCACCGGGGAGCTGTTTTTT. The entire variable domain, with the rest obtained from reference TRBV28 and TRBJ2-2, is as follows: DVKVTQSSRYLVKRTGEKVFLECVQDMDHENMFWYRQDPGLGLRLIYFSYDVKMKEKGDIPEGYSVSREKKERFSLILESASTNQTSMYLCASSNSGRGGTGELFFGEGSRLTVL.

The sample holds a few counts of this clonotype. The chain joins TRBV12-3 or TRBV12-4 to TRBJ2-7; D may be TRBD2 (5 bases). The CDR3 runs to 15 residues. V dropped 0 bases and J dropped 3 bases, with 12 bases sitting between them. This CDR3 reads CASSLALPGSYEQYF. As DNA, the CDR3 is TGTGCCAGCAGTTTAGCGCTACCTGGGAGCTACGAGCAGTACTTC.

The chain employs TRBV10-3 and TRBJ2-3; no clear D gene. Germline V gene sequence: CDR1 ENHRY, CDR2 SYGVKD. This CDR3 contains 12 residues. V shed 6 bases and J shed 2 bases, with 6 bases lying between them. The CDR3 protein is CAIRVNTDTQYF. The DNA for the CDR3 is TGTGCCATCAGAGTTAACACAGATACGCAGTATTTT.

This clonotype has more than one count but fewer than ten. The chain uses TRBV28 and TRBJ1-1; TRBD1 aligns across 9 bases. With 6 bases clipped from V and 5 bases from J, the junction kept 10 bases outside the gene matches. This CDR3 comprises 15 residues. Germline V gives CDR1 MDHEN, CDR2 SYDVKM. In DNA form, the CDR3 reads TGTGCCAGCAGGTACCTACAGGGGGCGCGTACTGAAGCTTTCTTT. Protein product: CASRYLQGARTEAFF.

The rearrangement joins TRBV12-3 or TRBV12-4 to TRBJ2-3; no clear D. This CDR3 contains 15 residues. Trimming took 2 bases from V and 0 from J, leaving 9 bases between them. This chain's CDR3 is CASSLMELSTDTQYF. DNA for the CDR3: TGTGCCAGCAGTTTAATGGAATTAAGCACAGATACGCAGTATTTT.

V gene TRBV7-2 combines with J gene TRBJ2-3, with D possibly matching TRBD1 (6 bases). The length of the CDR3 is 13 residues. Germline-derived CDR1 and CDR2 are SGHTA and FQGNSA. Trimming cost V 2 bases and J 6 bases, with 9 bases left between them. DNA for the CDR3: TGTGCCAGCAGCTTATTACAGGGTGATACGCAGTATTTT. It codes for CASSLLQGDTQYF.

The chain couples TRBV12-3 or TRBV12-4 to TRBJ2-1; tentative D call: TRBD1 (5 bases). The CDR3 totals 15 residues. V shed 5 bases and J shed 5 bases, with 16 bases lying between them. CDR3 loop: CASSQSGIPNNEQFF. The CDR3, as DNA: TGTGCCAGCAGTCAGTCAGGGATTCCTAACAATGAGCAGTTCTTC.

In this sample, this clonotype turned up many times. The DNA of the CDR3 is TGTGCCAGCAGTTATACAGTGCCGAGGCCCCAGCATTTT. This translates into CASSYTVPRPQHF. The chain couples TRBV6-2 or TRBV6-3 to TRBJ1-5; D gene uncertain. CDR1 and CDR2 from the germline V gene are MNHEY and SVGEGT. The CDR3 loop spans 13 amino acids. The V gene lost 3 bases and the J gene lost 9 bases, with 12 bases spanning the gap.

This clonotype was observed a handful of times. V gene TRBV28 combines with J gene TRBJ2-5, with 15 bases matching TRBD2. This CDR3 comprises 16 residues. Germline V gene data show CDR1 as MDHEN and CDR2 as SYDVKM. The V segment lost 7 bases and the J segment 6 bases; nucleotides outside the gene matches: 9. CDR3 sequence reads: CASTVGLAGGQKTQYF. The CDR3 DNA reads TGTGCCAGCACCGTCGGACTAGCGGGAGGGCAAAAGACCCAGTACTTC.

The rearrangement joins TRBV28 to TRBJ2-5; a possible D gene is TRBD1 (5 bases). Germline V gene data show CDR1 as MDHEN and CDR2 as SYDVKM. The V end was cut by 3 bases, the J end by 2 bases, with 10 bases between. CDR3 size: 14 residues. CDR3 in DNA: TGTGCCAGCAGTTTGCCACAGGAACAAGAGACCCAGTACTTC. Translated: CASSLPQEQETQYF.

This clonotype occurred a few times. This rearrangement joins TRBV4-1 to TRBJ1-2; 11 bases fit TRBD1. This CDR3 spans 13 amino acids. Germline V gene data show CDR1 as MGHRA and CDR2 as YSYEKL. The trim removed 8 bases at V and 5 bases at J, leaving 4 bases unmatched. CDR3 residues: CASGTGGRYGYTF. The CDR3 nucleotides are TGCGCCAGCGGGACAGGGGGAAGGTATGGCTACACCTTC.

This chain links TRBV5-1 with TRBJ2-7, with 10 bases aligning to TRBD2. Germline lookup yields CDR1 SGHRS and CDR2 YFSETQ. Trimming removed 3 bases from V and 5 bases from J; junction bases left unmatched: 5. The CDR3 length is 14 residues. In DNA, the CDR3 is TGCGCCAGCAGCTGGCTAGCGGGAGTAGACGAGCAGTACTTC. Translating gives CASSWLAGVDEQYF.

This clonotype came up a few times. Germline and junction disagree at one end, which may indicate a read error. The rearrangement links TRBV7-9 to TRBJ1-1; no definite D call. The CDR3 has 13 amino acids. Germline values: CDR1 SEHNR, CDR2 FQNEAQ (reference sequence). The CDR3 protein is CASSFNQNSEAFF. The DNA of the CDR3 is TGTGCCAGCAGCTTTAATCAGAACTCTGAAGCTTTCTTT.

The genes are TRBV20-1 and TRBJ2-5, with 10 bases matching TRBD2. The V segment lost 5 bases and the J segment 5 bases; nucleotides outside the gene matches: 11. Germline V gene lookup returns CDR1 DFQATT and CDR2 SNEGSKA (reference sequence). The CDR3 is made up of 15 amino acids. The DNA for the CDR3 is TGCAGTGCTCTAAAGAGCGGGAGGGGTTCGGAGACCCAGTACTTC. This gives the protein CSALKSGRGSETQYF.

The V and J genes are TRBV11-3 and TRBJ2-1; 11 positions agree with TRBD2. Looked up from germline, CDR1 is SGHNT and CDR2 is YENEEA. V lost 4 bases, J lost 5 bases, and 7 bases stayed unmatched. This CDR3 has 16 amino acids. CDR3 in DNA: TGTGCCAGCAGCTCACGTGGGACTAGCGGTAACAATGAGCAGTTCTTC. It translates to CASSSRGTSGNNEQFF.

The rearrangement uses TRBV11-2 and TRBJ1-6; D ambiguous. The length of the CDR3 is 13 residues. Germline V gives CDR1 SGHAT, CDR2 FQNNGV. The germline V and J ends were trimmed by 2 bases and 15 bases, with 14 bases remaining between them. For the CDR3, the DNA is TGTGCCAGCAGCTTAAGTATCGGCGTGGGCCTCCACTTT. Translating gives CASSLSIGVGLHF.

There are a few counts of this clonotype. This chain joins TRBV4-1 and TRBJ2-1; D is tentatively TRBD1 or TRBD2 (5 bases each). The CDR3 length is 13 residues. Trimming pared 0 bases from V and 15 bases from J, leaving 15 bases between. Germline V gene lookup returns CDR1 MGHRA and CDR2 YSYEKL. The CDR3 spells CASSQDRVGPSFF. The CDR3 DNA sequence: TGCGCCAGCAGCCAAGATAGGGTGGGACCTTCGTTCTTC.

The chain joins TRBV15 to TRBJ1-1, with 7 bases fitting TRBD1. This CDR3 is 15 amino acids long. Germline CDR1 and CDR2: LNHNV and YYDKDF (reference sequence). V was pared by 5 bases and J by 3 bases, with 9 bases of the junction left unmatched. CDR3 nucleotide sequence: TGTGCCACCAGCTCTCAAGACAGGGTATACACTGAAGCTTTCTTT. Translating gives CATSSQDRVYTEAFF.

The gene calls are TRBV20-1 and TRBJ2-2; 8 positions match TRBD1. Germline assignment: CDR1 DFQATT and CDR2 SNEGSKA (reference sequence). The junction had 3 bases not matched to a gene; V was cut back by 4 bases and J by 2 bases. The CDR3 totals 14 residues. The CDR3 DNA reads TGCAGTGCTACTCAGGGGGCCAACACCGGGGAGCTGTTTTTT. Translating gives CSATQGANTGELFF.

This clonotype was counted only a few times. The V and J genes are TRBV6-2 or TRBV6-3 and TRBJ2-7; tentatively, D is TRBD1 or TRBD2 (5 bases each). Trimming pared 5 bases from V and 2 bases from J, leaving 13 bases between. The CDR3 length is 14 residues. The germline V gene encodes CDR1 MNHEY and CDR2 SVGEGT. In nucleotides, the CDR3 is TGTGCCAGCAGTAGGGGACCGACTACCTACGAGCAGTACTTC. The encoded protein is CASSRGPTTYEQYF.

With regard to this clonotype: One base away lies a much larger clone, so this may be a sequencing read error. The V gene is TRBV4-2, the J gene TRBJ2-7; no firm D call. In germline, CDR1 is LGHNA, CDR2 YNFKEQ. The CDR3 extends over 13 amino acids. The CDR3 DNA is TGTGCCAGCAGCCAAGATGGAATCTACGAGCACTACTTC. It yields the protein CASSQDGIYEHYF.

The table lists this clonotype with a count of one. This chain links TRBV6-1 with TRBJ2-7; 7 nucleotides line up with TRBD1. V shed 2 bases and J 3 bases; nucleotides not matched to a gene: 7. Per the germline V gene, CDR1 is MNHNS and CDR2 is SASEGT. The CDR3 length is 15 residues. The CDR3 nucleotides read TGTGCCAGCAGTGAACAGGGGGTGATCAGCTACGAGCAGTACTTC. Its protein is CASSEQGVISYEQYF.

This clonotype has more than one count but fewer than ten. The chain carries TRBV2 and TRBJ2-5, with TRBD2 matching 9 bases. The CDR3 loop spans 14 amino acids. The germline V gene has CDR1 SNHLY and CDR2 FYNNEI. V shed 7 bases and J 5 bases; nucleotides not matched to a gene: 8. CDR3 sequence reads: CASKLAGASETQYF. The CDR3 bases are TGTGCCAGCAAATTAGCGGGGGCATCTGAGACCCAGTACTTC.

This clonotype turned up a few times. The chain carries TRBV29-1 and TRBJ2-7, with 7 nucleotides matching TRBD2. The CDR3 extends over 12 amino acids. V dropped 7 bases and J dropped 1; count of bases not matched to a gene: 4. Germline CDR1 is SQVTM and CDR2 is ANQGSEA. The chain's CDR3 is CSAGDYSYEQYF. In DNA, the CDR3 is TGCAGCGCTGGGGACTATTCCTACGAGCAGTACTTC.

The rearrangement joins TRBV5-1 to TRBJ1-1, with D maybe TRBD1 (6 bases). V was pared by 2 bases and J by 4 bases, with 15 bases between. The germline V gene has CDR1 SGHRS and CDR2 YFSETQ. The CDR3 covers 15 residues. CDR3 DNA sequence: TGCGCCAGCAGCTTTGGGGGGGCGCTGAGCACTGAAGCTTTCTTT. As protein: CASSFGGALSTEAFF. Full variable domain (rest looked up from reference TRBV5-1 and TRBJ1-1): KAGVTQTPRYLIKTRGQQVTLSCSPISGHRSVSWYQQTPGQGLQFLFEYFSETQRNKGNFPGRFSGRQFSNSRSEMNVSTLELGDSALYLCASSFGGALSTEAFFGQGTRLTVV.

This clonotype was counted a few times. The chain is built from TRBV19 and TRBJ2-1; the match to TRBD1 covers 9 bases. The germline V gene encodes CDR1 LNHDA and CDR2 SQIVND (reference sequence). The CDR3 is 15 residues long. Losses at the gene ends were 2 bases for V and 7 bases for J; bases not matched to a gene: 6. Here the CDR3 DNA reads TGTGCCAGTAGTATAAGGGACAGGGTAGGAAATGAGCAGTTCTTC. Its translation is CASSIRDRVGNEQFF. The full variable domain, in which reference TRBV19 and TRBJ2-1 provide the parts outside the CDR3, is DGGITQSPKYLFRKEGQNVTLSCEQNLNHDAMYWYRQDPGQGLRLIYYSQIVNDFQKGDIAEGYSVSREKKESFPLTVTSAQKNPTAFYLCASSIRDRVGNEQFFGPGTRLTVL.